The 13 T cell receptor beta chains reported below all come from one sample, sequenced in a study of T cell changes during pregnancy in multiple sclerosis. Using immunoSEQ multiplex PCR, the repertoire was profiled, and TCRdb retains in-frame clones only, with some absent. The table has 44,000 or so clones, 85% to 90% seen once. The sample in question was CD8+ T cells from peripheral blood mononuclear cells, obtained after pregnancy. The receptors derive from a female donor in good health, enrolled as a control in a pregnancy study.

The chain joins TRBV19 to TRBJ2-2; 7 positions match TRBD2. With 1 base clipped from V and 5 bases from J, the junction kept 1 base outside the gene matches. CDR3 size: 14 residues. Germline CDR1 and CDR2: LNHDA and SQIVND (reference sequence). CDR3 in DNA: TGTGCCAGTAGTATAGGGGGAGGGACCGGGGAGCTGTTTTTT. Its protein is CASSIGGGTGELFF.

The chain has TRBV4-1 and TRBJ1-1; D might be TRBD1 (6 bases). V shed 4 bases and J shed 4 bases, with 16 bases lying between them. The CDR3 is 15 residues long. CDR1 and CDR2 from the germline V gene are MGHRA and YSYEKL. In nucleotides, the CDR3 is TGCGCCAGCAGCCTCAGGACAGCCCCGAGCACTGAAGCTTTCTTT. It codes for CASSLRTAPSTEAFF.

This clone was seen just once. This chain uses TRBV27 with TRBJ1-2; 8 nucleotides line up with TRBD1. CDR1 and CDR2 from the germline V gene are MNHEY and SMNVEV (reference sequence). J gave up 4 bases and V 2 bases, and 0 bases lay outside the gene matches. The CDR3 covers 13 residues. The chain's CDR3 is CASSLGTGYGYTF. In DNA, the CDR3 is TGTGCCAGCAGTTTAGGGACAGGCTATGGCTACACCTTC.

This clone was observed a few times. This rearrangement joins TRBV6-5 to TRBJ1-6, with 8 bases identical to TRBD1. This CDR3 is 14 amino acids long. CDR1 and CDR2 (germline): MNHEY, SVGAGI. V lost 5 bases to trimming and J lost 13 bases; unmatched junction nucleotides: 10. The CDR3 DNA is TGTGCCAGCAGTACCGGACAGGGTTACGTGCCCCTCCACTTT. This encodes CASSTGQGYVPLHF.

The gene calls are TRBV7-9 and TRBJ1-1; 10 nucleotides agree with TRBD1. J lost 11 bases, V lost 5 bases, and 8 bases had no gene match. CDR1 is SEHNR and CDR2 is FQNEAQ in the germline V gene (reference sequence). The CDR3 covers 13 residues. CDR3: CASSGDRGRLAFF. The CDR3 bases are TGTGCCAGCAGCGGCGACAGGGGGCGGTTGGCTTTCTTT.

This rearrangement joins TRBV19 to TRBJ2-7; D call uncertain. V shed 3 bases and J shed 2 bases, with 8 bases lying between them. The CDR3 runs 13 residues. The germline CDR1 and CDR2 sequences are LNHDA and SQIVND (reference sequence). CDR3 DNA sequence: TGTGCCAGTAGTATTCGGAGAACCTACGAGCAGTACTTC. Its translation: CASSIRRTYEQYF.

The chain has TRBV4-2 and TRBJ1-3; D unresolved. Trimming removed 1 base from V and 0 bases from J, with 13 bases in between. The CDR3 has 17 residues. From germline, CDR1 is LGHNA and CDR2 YNFKEQ. CDR3 sequence (DNA): TGTGCCAGCAGCCAAGGGGAGCCCGTGAACTCTGGAAACACCATATATTTT. Protein product: CASSQGEPVNSGNTIYF.

The chain has TRBV5-1 and TRBJ1-1; 7 bases match TRBD1. Germline V gene sequence: CDR1 SGHRS, CDR2 YFSETQ. Germline trimming cut 0 bases from V and 2 bases from J; bases unmatched to any gene: 13. The CDR3 is made up of 18 amino acids. CDR3 region: CASSLGGRGIRGNTEAFF. The CDR3, as DNA: TGCGCCAGCAGCTTGGGGGGCAGGGGGATAAGGGGCAACACTGAAGCTTTCTTT.

This clone was observed a handful of times. The CDR3 sequence: CASSWDSREFF. CDR3 DNA: TGTGCCAGCAGTTGGGACTCCCGGGAGTTCTTC. The V and J genes are TRBV28 and TRBJ2-1; D is perhaps TRBD2 (6 bases). The CDR3 extends over 11 amino acids. Looked up from germline, CDR1 is MDHEN and CDR2 is SYDVKM. V dropped 4 bases and J dropped 14 bases, with 12 bases sitting between them.

V is TRBV9 and J is TRBJ1-4; 7 nucleotides agree with TRBD1. Losses at the gene ends were 3 bases for V and 4 bases for J; bases not matched to a gene: 6. CDR1 and CDR2 from the germline V gene are SGDLS and YYNGEE. This CDR3 has 15 amino acids. CDR3 region: CASSARDSLNEKLFF. CDR3 sequence (DNA): TGTGCCAGCAGCGCCCGGGACAGCCTTAATGAAAAACTGTTTTTT. Supplemented by reference TRBV9 and TRBJ1-4, the full variable domain reads DSGVTQTPKHLITATGQRVTLRCSPRSGDLSVYWYQQSLDQGLQFLIQYYNGEERAKGNILERFSAQQFPDLHSELNLSSLELGDSALYFCASSARDSLNEKLFFGSGTQLSVL.

The chain has TRBV4-1 and TRBJ1-2; perhaps TRBD1 as D (6 bases). The CDR3 length is 15 residues. Trimming took off 0 bases at V and 1 base at J, with 9 bases between the two ends. Germline V gene lookup returns CDR1 MGHRA and CDR2 YSYEKL. CDR3 nucleotide sequence: TGCGCCAGCAGCCAAGAGAGGGGGAGTAACTATGGCTACACCTTC. This sequence encodes CASSQERGSNYGYTF.

The CDR3 spells CASSFQIYVVTGVNEKLFF. Written as DNA, the CDR3 is TGTGCCAGCAGTTTTCAAATTTATGTCGTGACAGGGGTTAATGAAAAACTGTTTTTT. The chain carries TRBV28 and TRBJ1-4; 8 bases fit TRBD1. The CDR3 extends over 19 amino acids. Germline V gene sequence: CDR1 MDHEN, CDR2 SYDVKM. J gave up 4 bases and V 3 bases, and 16 bases lay outside the gene matches.

The gene calls are TRBV5-6 and TRBJ1-2; D possibly corresponds to TRBD1 (5 bases). CDR1 is SGHDT and CDR2 is YYEEEE in the germline V gene. V gave up 0 bases and J gave up 4 bases, with 10 bases separating them. The CDR3 is made up of 14 amino acids. CDR3 residues: CASSLGQGSYGYTF. CDR3 bases: TGTGCCAGCAGCTTGGGCCAGGGTAGCTATGGCTACACCTTC.